This T cell receptor beta chain is from a study of blood T cell repertoires in COVID-19. Overall study: Some COVID-19 samples were acute and others convalescent; all came from the United States, Italy and Spain. In each case, the material was cDNA or gDNA derived from T cells, B-cell-depleted T cells, or PBMCs.

Losses at the gene ends were 4 bases for V and 5 bases for J; bases not matched to a gene: 4. Per germline, CDR1 MGHRA and CDR2 YSYEKL. This CDR3 region has 14 residues. Authors' methods: By means of reference gene primer amplification, nucleated cell counts were estimated. Data came from immunoSEQ multiplex PCR; TCRdb stores just in-frame clones and leaves some out. V and J calls and clone size are given by that table; D and trimming were obtained from the DNA. Of 55,000 to 80,000 clones listed, over 70% are singletons. The J gene is TRBJ2-2, the V gene TRBV4-1; 7 bases align to TRBD1. Sequenced input: peripheral blood. The sequence derives from a man aged 45 to 65 with active COVID-19. Here the CDR3 reads CASSPTGLTGELFF. As DNA, the CDR3 is TGCGCCAGCAGCCCGACAGGGCTTACCGGGGAGCTGTTTTTT.